The 6 T cell receptor beta chains in this list originate from one sample, sequenced in a study of shared T cell receptors in the human thymus. The repertoire was sequenced with immunoSEQ multiplex PCR; TCRdb's copy has only in-frame clones and lacks some. The sample records just under 550,000 clones, approximately 80% being singletons. A further study also used this sample, focusing on human thymus T cells.

Sequencing was done on a sample of thymocytes. The source of these receptors is a boy under three years old with a congenital heart defect.

This clone appeared once. The J gene is TRBJ2-5, the V gene TRBV28; 7 bases fit TRBD1. The CDR3 extends over 18 amino acids. Germline CDR1 reads MDHEN; CDR2 reads SYDVKM. V shed 2 bases, J shed 1 base, and the junction held 13 bases outside the gene matches. CDR3 region: CASSLPPTGQEPQETQYF. In DNA form, the CDR3 reads TGTGCCAGCAGTTTACCCCCCACCGGACAGGAACCCCAAGAGACCCAGTACTTC.

The chain has TRBV5-6 and TRBJ2-1; the D gene is possibly TRBD2 (6 bases). There are 15 residues in the CDR3. V lost 0 bases and J lost 4, with 11 bases in between. Per germline, CDR1 SGHDT and CDR2 YYEEEE. CDR3 nucleotides: TGTGCCAGCAGCTTGGGGGGAGGAATTTACAATGAGCAGTTCTTC. This gives the protein CASSLGGGIYNEQFF.

The gene calls are TRBV5-1 and TRBJ1-1; D may be TRBD1 (5 bases). The CDR3 is 16 residues long. Germline V gives CDR1 SGHRS, CDR2 YFSETQ. With 0 bases removed from V and 1 base from J, the gap between germline ends came to 13 bases. The CDR3 nucleotides are TGCGCCAGCAGCTTGGATTGGCCAGGGCAGAACACTGAAGCTTTCTTT. It yields the protein CASSLDWPGQNTEAFF.

The chain employs TRBV2 and TRBJ1-5; D unclear. The CDR3 totals 11 residues. Germline CDR1 and CDR2: SNHLY and FYNNEI. V lost 3 bases to trimming and J lost 11 bases, with 8 bases between them. CDR3 sequence (DNA): TGTGCCAGCAGTGACCCCCCAGCCCAGCATTTT. Translating it yields CASSDPPAQHF. The complete variable domain, with remaining parts taken from reference TRBV2 and TRBJ1-5, reads EPEVTQTPSHQVTQMGQEVILRCVPISNHLYFYWYRQILGQKVEFLVSFYNNEISEKSEIFDDQFSVERPDGSNFTLKIRSTKLEDSAMYFCASSDPPAQHFGDGTRLSIL.

The chain carries TRBV19 and TRBJ2-7; 8 nucleotides match TRBD1. Trimming took 5 bases from V and 5 from J; bases not matched to a gene: 8. The length of the CDR3 is 14 residues. The germline V gene has CDR1 LNHDA and CDR2 SQIVND (reference sequence). CDR3 sequence (DNA): TGTGCCAGTAGTCCCTTGGACAGGGAGCACGAGCAGTACTTC. Residues: CASSPLDREHEQYF.

The count of this clone is one. This chain joins TRBV4-1 and TRBJ2-5; 7 bases are shared with TRBD1. With 3 bases clipped from V and 7 bases from J, the junction kept 11 bases outside the gene matches. CDR3 length: 15 amino acids. Germline V gene sequence: CDR1 MGHRA, CDR2 YSYEKL. CDR3 protein: CASSQTGQARATQYF. The CDR3 DNA is TGCGCCAGCAGCCAGACTGGACAGGCGAGGGCGACCCAGTACTTC.